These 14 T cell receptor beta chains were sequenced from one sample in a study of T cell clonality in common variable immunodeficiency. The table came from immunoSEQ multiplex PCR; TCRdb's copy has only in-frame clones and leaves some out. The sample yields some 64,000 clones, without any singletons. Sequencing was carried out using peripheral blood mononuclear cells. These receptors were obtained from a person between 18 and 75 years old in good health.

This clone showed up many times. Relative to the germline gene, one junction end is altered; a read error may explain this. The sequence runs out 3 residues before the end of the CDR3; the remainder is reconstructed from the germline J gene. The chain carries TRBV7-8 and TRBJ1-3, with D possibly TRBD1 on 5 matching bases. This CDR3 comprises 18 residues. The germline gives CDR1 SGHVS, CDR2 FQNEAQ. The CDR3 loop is CANSLGAFGFLSGNTIYF. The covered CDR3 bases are TGTGCCAACAGCTTAGGGGCATTCGGTTTTCTATCTGGAAACACC. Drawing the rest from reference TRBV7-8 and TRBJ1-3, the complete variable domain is GAGVSQSPRYKVAKRGQDVALRCDPISGHVSLFWYQQALGQGPEFLTYFQNEAQLDKSGLPSDRFFAERPEGSVSTLKIQRTQQEDSAVYLCANSLGAFGFLSGNTIYFGEGSWLTVV.

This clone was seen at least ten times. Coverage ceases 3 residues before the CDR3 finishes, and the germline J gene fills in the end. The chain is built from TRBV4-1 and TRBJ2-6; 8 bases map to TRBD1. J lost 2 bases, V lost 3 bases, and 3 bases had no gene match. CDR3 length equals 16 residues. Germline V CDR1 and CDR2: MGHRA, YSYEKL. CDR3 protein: CASSQTGVPGANVLTF. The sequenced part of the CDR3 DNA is TGCGCCAGCAGCCAGACAGGGGTCCCTGGGGCCAACGTC.

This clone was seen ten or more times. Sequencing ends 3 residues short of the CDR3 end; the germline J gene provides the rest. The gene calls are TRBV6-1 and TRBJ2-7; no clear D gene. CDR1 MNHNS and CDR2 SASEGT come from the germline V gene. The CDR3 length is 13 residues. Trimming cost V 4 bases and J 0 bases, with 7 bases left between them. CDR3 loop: CASSGDNSYEQYF. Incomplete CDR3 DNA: TGTGCCAGCAGTGGCGACAACTCCTACGAG.

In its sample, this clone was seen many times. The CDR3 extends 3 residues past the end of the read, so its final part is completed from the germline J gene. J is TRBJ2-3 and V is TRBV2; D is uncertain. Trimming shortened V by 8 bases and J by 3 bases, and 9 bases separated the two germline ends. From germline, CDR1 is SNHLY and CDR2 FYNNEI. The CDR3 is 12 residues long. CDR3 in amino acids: CASLTPTDTQYF. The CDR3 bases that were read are TGTGCCAGCTTGACACCTACAGATACG. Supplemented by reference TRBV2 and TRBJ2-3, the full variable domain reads EPEVTQTPSHQVTQMGQEVILRCVPISNHLYFYWYRQILGQKVEFLVSFYNNEISEKSEIFDDQFSVERPDGSNFTLKIRSTKLEDSAMYFCASLTPTDTQYFGPGTRLTVL.

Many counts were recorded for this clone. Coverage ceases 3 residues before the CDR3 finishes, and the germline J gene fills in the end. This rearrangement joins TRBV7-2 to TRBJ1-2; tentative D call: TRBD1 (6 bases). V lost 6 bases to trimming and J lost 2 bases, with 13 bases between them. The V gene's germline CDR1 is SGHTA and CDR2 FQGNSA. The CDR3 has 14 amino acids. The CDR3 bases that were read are TGTGCCAGCAGTCAAAGGGGGGGGAACTATGGC. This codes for CASSQRGGNYG. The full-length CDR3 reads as CASSQRGGNYGYTF.

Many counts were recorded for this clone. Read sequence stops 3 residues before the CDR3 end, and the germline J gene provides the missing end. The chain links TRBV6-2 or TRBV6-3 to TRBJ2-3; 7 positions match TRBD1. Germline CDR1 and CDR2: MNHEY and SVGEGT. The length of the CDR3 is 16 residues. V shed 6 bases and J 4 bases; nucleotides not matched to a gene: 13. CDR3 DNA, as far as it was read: TGTGCCAGCAGCTACAACAGGGGCAAGAGGGCAGATACG. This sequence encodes CASSYNRGKRADT. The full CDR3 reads CASSYNRGKRADTQYF.

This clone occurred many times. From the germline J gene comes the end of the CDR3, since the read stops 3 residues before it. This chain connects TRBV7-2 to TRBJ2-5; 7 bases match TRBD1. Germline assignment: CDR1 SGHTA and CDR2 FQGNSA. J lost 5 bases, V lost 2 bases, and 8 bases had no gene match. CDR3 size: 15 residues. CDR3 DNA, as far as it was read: TGTGCCAGCAGCTTACTCCAGGGGGTTTCGGAGACC. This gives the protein CASSLLQGVSET. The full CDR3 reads CASSLLQGVSETQYF.

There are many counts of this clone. The CDR3 spells CSARGSEQYF. CDR3 DNA (partial): TGCAGTGCGAGGGGGAGCGAG. The rearrangement links TRBV20-1 to TRBJ2-7, with D maybe TRBD1 (6 bases). The read finishes 3 residues shy of the CDR3 end, and the germline J gene is used to complete it. This CDR3 has 10 residues. V was pared by 6 bases and J by 6 bases, with 9 bases between. From germline, CDR1 is DFQATT and CDR2 SNEGSKA (reference sequence).

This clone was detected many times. The sequenced part of the CDR3 DNA is TGCAGCGTTGAACCGTCGGACACCGGGGAG. This translates into CSVEPSDTGE. The complete CDR3 sequence is CSVEPSDTGELFF. The chain employs TRBV29-1 and TRBJ2-2; D unresolved. The read comes to an end 3 residues before the CDR3 does, leaving the germline J gene to fill in the end. CDR1 and CDR2 (germline): SQVTM, ANQGSEA. V dropped 2 bases and J dropped 3 bases, with 7 bases sitting between them. The CDR3 is 13 amino acids.

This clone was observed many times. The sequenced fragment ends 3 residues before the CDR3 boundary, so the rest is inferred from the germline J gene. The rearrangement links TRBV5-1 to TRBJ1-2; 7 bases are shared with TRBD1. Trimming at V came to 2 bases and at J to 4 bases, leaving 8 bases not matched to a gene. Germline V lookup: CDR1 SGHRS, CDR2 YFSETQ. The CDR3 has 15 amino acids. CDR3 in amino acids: CASSLLRDSGYGYTF. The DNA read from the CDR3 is TGCGCCAGCAGCTTACTCCGGGACAGTGGCTATGGC.

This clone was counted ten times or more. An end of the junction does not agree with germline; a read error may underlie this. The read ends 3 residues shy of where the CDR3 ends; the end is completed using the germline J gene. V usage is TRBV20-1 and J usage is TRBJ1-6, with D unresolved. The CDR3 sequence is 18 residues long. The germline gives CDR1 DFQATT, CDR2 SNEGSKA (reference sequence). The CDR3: CSADDRGLISSYNLPLHF. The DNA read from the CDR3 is TGCAGTGCCGATGACCGTGGGTTAATTAGCTCCTATAATTTACCC.

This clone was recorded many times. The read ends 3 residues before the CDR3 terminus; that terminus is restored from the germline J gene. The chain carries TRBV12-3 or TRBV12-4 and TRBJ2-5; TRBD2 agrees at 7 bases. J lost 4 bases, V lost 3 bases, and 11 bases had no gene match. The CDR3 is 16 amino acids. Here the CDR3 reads CASSFGLVLELETQYF. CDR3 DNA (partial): TGTGCCAGCAGTTTCGGACTAGTCCTTGAGTTAGAGACC.

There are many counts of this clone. The sequenced CDR3 bases are TGTGCCAGTAGTTTCGCGGGGCCTGCCTACGAG. Translated, it gives CASSFAGPAYE. Given in full, the CDR3 is CASSFAGPAYEQYF. This rearrangement joins TRBV19 to TRBJ2-7, with D tentatively TRBD2 (6 bases). The read halts 3 residues ahead of the CDR3 end, with the missing end drawn from the germline J gene. CDR1 LNHDA and CDR2 SQIVND come from the germline V gene (reference sequence). V lost 5 bases and J lost 2, with 13 bases in between. There are 14 residues in the CDR3.

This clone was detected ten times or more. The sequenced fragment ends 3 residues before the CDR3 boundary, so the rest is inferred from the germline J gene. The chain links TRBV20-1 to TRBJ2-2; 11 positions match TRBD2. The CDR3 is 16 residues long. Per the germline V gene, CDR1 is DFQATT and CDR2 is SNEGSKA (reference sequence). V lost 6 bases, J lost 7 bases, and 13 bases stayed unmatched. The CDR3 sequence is CSAHWALAGGIGELFF. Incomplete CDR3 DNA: TGCAGTGCACACTGGGCGCTAGCGGGAGGCATCGGGGAG.